The rows below give T cell receptor beta chains drawn from one sample of a study of cytomegalovirus exposure and HLA in healthy donors. The table came from immunoSEQ multiplex PCR; TCRdb's copy has only in-frame clones and leaves some out. The repertoire holds around 99,000 clones, with less than 70% as singletons. What was sequenced was PBMCs. The receptors derive from a woman in her 70s in good health and CMV-seropositive. The CDR3 runs from the conserved cysteine through the conserved F or W. Each record gives: J gene, D gene, CDR3 length, clone size, V gene, CDR3 protein, CDR3 DNA. D genes are given only for firm matches. Some rows mark clone size as missing; the rest say once, few, many or name a class of expanded clone.

TRBJ1-1	.	16	.	TRBV7-2	CASSLGPSSMNTEAFF	TGTGCCAGCAGCTTAGGGCCCTCCTCCATGAACACTGAAGCTTTCTTT
TRBJ2-6	.	16	.	TRBV18	CASSPNRGSGANVLTF	TGTGCCAGCTCACCAAATAGGGGCTCTGGGGCCAACGTCCTGACTTTC
TRBJ1-1	.	14	.	TRBV30	CAWSVTGMNTEAFF	TGTGCCTGGAGTGTAACCGGGATGAACACTGAAGCTTTCTTT
TRBJ2-1	TRBD2	14	few	TRBV7-9	CASTLSYSGLVSFF	TGTGCCAGCACCCTTTCCTACTCGGGACTAGTGAGCTTCTTC
TRBJ1-5	TRBD1	15	few	TRBV2	CASSETRGLGQPQHF	TGTGCCAGCAGTGAAACCAGGGGGCTCGGTCAGCCCCAGCATTTT
TRBJ2-7	.	13	.	TRBV5-1	CASSSETRYEQYF	TGCGCCAGCAGCTCGGAGACTAGATACGAGCAGTACTTC
TRBJ2-1	TRBD2	14	.	TRBV5-1	CASSLLAGFNEQFF	TGCGCCAGCAGCTTACTAGCGGGGTTTAATGAGCAGTTCTTC
TRBJ1-5	.	13	.	TRBV30	CAWAAGGNQPQHF	TGTGCCTGGGCCGCGGGGGGGAATCAGCCCCAGCATTTT
TRBJ1-6	.	13	.	TRBV19	CASKGIGGSPLHF	TGTGCCAGTAAGGGGATCGGTGGTTCACCCCTCCACTTT
TRBJ2-5	TRBD2	18	.	TRBV5-4	CASSLGLAGGSHQETQYF	TGTGCCAGCAGCCTCGGACTAGCGGGGGGTAGCCACCAAGAGACCCAGTACTTC
TRBJ2-1	.	13	.	TRBV6-1	CASSEAPNNEQFF	TGTGCCAGCAGTGAGGCACCCAACAATGAGCAGTTCTTC
TRBJ1-2	.	15	.	TRBV6-5	CASSYSGGRSFGYTF	TGTGCCAGCAGTTACTCGGGAGGGCGCTCCTTTGGGTACACCTTC
TRBJ1-2	.	15	.	TRBV5-6	CASTQVGQTNYGYTF	TGTGCCAGCACCCAGGTGGGGCAGACTAACTATGGCTACACCTTC
TRBJ1-4	TRBD1	14	.	TRBV29-1	CSAEGAAPNEKLFF	TGCAGCGCCGAGGGGGCAGCACCTAATGAAAAACTGTTTTTT
TRBJ2-5	.	12	.	TRBV6-1	CASSVGSETQYF	TGTGCCAGCAGTGTAGGGAGCGAGACCCAGTACTTC
TRBJ1-5	.	15	.	TRBV2	CASSGQSQSNQPQHF	TGTGCCAGCAGTGGGCAGTCCCAAAGCAATCAGCCCCAGCATTTT
TRBJ1-1	TRBD1	15	.	TRBV19	CASSIGWTGNTEAFF	TGTGCCAGTAGTATAGGGTGGACAGGTAACACTGAAGCTTTCTTT
TRBJ1-2	TRBD1	14	.	TRBV7-2	CASRGTGLNYGYTF	TGTGCCAGCCGTGGGACAGGACTTAACTATGGCTACACCTTC
TRBJ2-3	.	15	once	TRBV9	CASTNRDFGTDTQYF	TGTGCCAGCACCAACCGGGACTTCGGCACAGATACGCAGTATTTT
TRBJ2-5	.	15	few	TRBV9	CASSPMVTSKETQYF	TGTGCCAGCAGTCCGATGGTAACTTCTAAAGAGACCCAGTACTTC
TRBJ1-6	.	15	.	TRBV11-2	CASSLGWGRGSPLHF	TGTGCCAGCAGCTTAGGGTGGGGGCGCGGATCACCCCTCCACTTT
TRBJ1-1	.	16	.	TRBV16	CASSPILLLGGTEAFF	TGTGCCAGCAGCCCCATCTTGTTGTTGGGAGGCACTGAAGCTTTCTTT
TRBJ2-3	.	14	few	TRBV7-9	CASSSMEVGDTQYF	TGTGCCAGCAGCTCTATGGAGGTGGGAGATACGCAGTATTTT
TRBJ2-3	.	15	.	TRBV25-1	CASSGRSPASDTQYF	TGTGCCAGCAGTGGGAGGTCCCCGGCTTCAGATACGCAGTATTTT
TRBJ2-1	TRBD2	15	.	TRBV7-9	CASSLWLAAYNEQFF	TGTGCCAGCAGCTTGTGGCTAGCGGCCTACAATGAGCAGTTCTTC
TRBJ2-7	.	15	once	TRBV2	CASSETGPGIYEQYF	TGTGCCAGCAGTGAAACCGGGCCAGGGATATACGAGCAGTACTTC
TRBJ1-6	.	15	.	TRBV19	CASSTRTVPDSPLHF	TGTGCCAGTAGTACCCGGACAGTCCCAGATTCACCCCTCCACTTT